The 2 T cell receptor beta chains given below trace back to one sample, sequenced in a study of T cell repertoires in cytomegalovirus infection (dated by TCRdb to between 2019 and 2020). The sequencer listed for this sample is Illumina HiSeq 1500. The public sequencing data were trimmed at Q25 with fastp and processed into clonotypes with MiXCR by TCRdb, which kept only in-frame beta chains. Each CDR3 protein gets just one entry, which takes the most common genes and DNA from the rows behind it. Present in this sample are fewer than 1,000,000 distinct CDR3 sequences, under 40% of which were seen just once. Together, the top ten hold under 15% of the sample. What these receptors recognize is not known. The treatment or condition label for this specimen denotes: in vitro stimulation with specific CMV peptide epitopes to enrich CMV-specific T cells. The source was cultured CD8+ T cells from PBMCs, collected from culture after CMV antigen stimulation. The receptors were sampled from a human donor in good health (CMV status not recorded). Some clones in this sample may be carry-over from other donors' samples.

Comment on this clonotype: Germline and junction disagree at one end, which may indicate a read error. The CDR3: CASNLDPLRDEQFF. DNA for the CDR3: TGTGCCAGCAACTTAGATCCCCTTAGGGATGAGCAGTTCTTC. The V and J genes are TRBV11-3 and TRBJ2-1; D uncertain. CDR1 and CDR2 (germline): SGHNT, YENEEA. This CDR3 is built from 14 residues.

The rearrangement links TRBV6-8 to TRBJ2-1, with 10 bases lining up with TRBD1. Per germline, CDR1 MNHGY and CDR2 SAAAGT. The CDR3 is made up of 16 amino acids. With V trimmed by 0 bases and J by 4 bases, 3 bases remained unmatched. The CDR3: CASSYSRTGGYNEQFF. CDR3 DNA: TGTGCCAGCAGTTACTCCCGGACAGGGGGATACAATGAGCAGTTCTTC.